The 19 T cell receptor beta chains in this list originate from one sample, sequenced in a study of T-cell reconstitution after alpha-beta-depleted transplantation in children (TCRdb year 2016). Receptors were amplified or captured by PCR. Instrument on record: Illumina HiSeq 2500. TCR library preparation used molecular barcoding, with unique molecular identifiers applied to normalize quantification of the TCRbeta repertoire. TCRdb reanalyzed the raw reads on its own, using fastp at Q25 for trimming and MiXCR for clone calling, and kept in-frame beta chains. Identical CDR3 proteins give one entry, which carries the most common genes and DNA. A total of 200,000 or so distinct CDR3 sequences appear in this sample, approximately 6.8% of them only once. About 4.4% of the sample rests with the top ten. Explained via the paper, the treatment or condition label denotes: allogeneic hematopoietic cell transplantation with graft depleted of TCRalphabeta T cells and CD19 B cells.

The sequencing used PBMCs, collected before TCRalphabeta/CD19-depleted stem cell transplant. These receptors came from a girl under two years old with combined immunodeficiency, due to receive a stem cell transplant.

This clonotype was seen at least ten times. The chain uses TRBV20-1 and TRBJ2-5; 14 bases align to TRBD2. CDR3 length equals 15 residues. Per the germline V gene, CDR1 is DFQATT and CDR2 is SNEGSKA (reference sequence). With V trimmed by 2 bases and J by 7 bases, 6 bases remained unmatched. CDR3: CSARSPGLAGATQYF. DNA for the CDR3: TGCAGTGCTAGAAGTCCGGGACTAGCGGGAGCGACCCAGTACTTC.

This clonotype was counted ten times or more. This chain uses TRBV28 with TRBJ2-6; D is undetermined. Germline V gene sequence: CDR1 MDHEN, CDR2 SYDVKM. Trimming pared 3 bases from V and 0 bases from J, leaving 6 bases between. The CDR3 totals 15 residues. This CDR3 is CASSFGSSGANVLTF. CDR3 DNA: TGTGCCAGCAGTTTTGGCAGCTCTGGGGCCAACGTCCTGACTTTC.

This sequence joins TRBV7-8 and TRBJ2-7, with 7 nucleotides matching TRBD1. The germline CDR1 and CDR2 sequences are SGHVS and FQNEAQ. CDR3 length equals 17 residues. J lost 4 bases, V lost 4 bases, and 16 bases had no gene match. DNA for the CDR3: TGTGCCAGCAGCTGGATGTCCCGACAGGGAAAAGTTTACGAGCAGTACTTC. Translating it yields CASSWMSRQGKVYEQYF.

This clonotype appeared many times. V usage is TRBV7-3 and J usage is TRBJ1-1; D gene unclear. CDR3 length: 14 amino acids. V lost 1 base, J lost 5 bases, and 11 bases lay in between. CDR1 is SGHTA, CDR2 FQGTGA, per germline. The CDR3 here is CASSLIGSRTEAFF. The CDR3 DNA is TGTGCCAGCAGCTTAATCGGATCGAGGACTGAAGCTTTCTTT.

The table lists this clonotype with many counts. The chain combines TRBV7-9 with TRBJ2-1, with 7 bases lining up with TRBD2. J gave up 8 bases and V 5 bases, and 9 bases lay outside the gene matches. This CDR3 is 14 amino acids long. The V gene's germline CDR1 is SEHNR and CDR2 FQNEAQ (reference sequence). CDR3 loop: CASSPNGRWHEQFF. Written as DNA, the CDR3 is TGTGCCAGCAGCCCCAACGGGAGGTGGCATGAGCAGTTCTTC.

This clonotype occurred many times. CDR3 DNA sequence: TGTGCCAGTAGTATGGAGACTAGCGCTGAGCAGTTCTTC. Its translation: CASSMETSAEQFF. The chain joins TRBV19 to TRBJ2-1, with 8 nucleotides matching TRBD2. Per the germline V gene, CDR1 is LNHDA and CDR2 is SQIVND (reference sequence). The V and J ends lost 3 bases and 9 bases, in that order; junction bases with no gene match: 4. The CDR3 extends over 13 amino acids.

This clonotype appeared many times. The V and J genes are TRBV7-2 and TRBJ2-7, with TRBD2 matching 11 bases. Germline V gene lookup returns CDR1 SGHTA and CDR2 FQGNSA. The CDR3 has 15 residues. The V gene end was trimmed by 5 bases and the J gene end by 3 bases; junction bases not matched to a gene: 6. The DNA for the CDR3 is TGTGCCAGCAGCCCTAGCGGGGGGCCCGTCTACGAGCAGTACTTC. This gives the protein CASSPSGGPVYEQYF.

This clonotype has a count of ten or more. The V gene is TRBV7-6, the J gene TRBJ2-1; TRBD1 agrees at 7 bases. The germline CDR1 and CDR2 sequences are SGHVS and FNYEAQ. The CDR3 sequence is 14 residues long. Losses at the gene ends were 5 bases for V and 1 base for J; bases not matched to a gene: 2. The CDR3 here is CASSRTGSYNEQFF. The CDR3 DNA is TGTGCCAGCAGCCGGACAGGTTCCTACAATGAGCAGTTCTTC. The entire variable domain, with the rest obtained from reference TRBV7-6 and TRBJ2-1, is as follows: GAGVSQSPRYKVTKRGQDVALRCDPISGHVSLYWYRQALGQGPEFLTYFNYEAQQDKSGLPNDRFSAERPEGSISTLTIQRTEQRDSAMYRCASSRTGSYNEQFFGPGTRLTVL.

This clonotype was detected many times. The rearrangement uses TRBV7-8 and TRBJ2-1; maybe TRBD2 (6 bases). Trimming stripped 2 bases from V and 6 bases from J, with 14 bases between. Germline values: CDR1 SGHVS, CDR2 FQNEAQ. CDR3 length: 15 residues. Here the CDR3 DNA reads TGTGCCAGCAGCTTACACCGGGAGTTGGGCAATGAGCAGTTCTTC. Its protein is CASSLHRELGNEQFF. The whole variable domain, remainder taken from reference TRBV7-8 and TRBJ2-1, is GAGVSQSPRYKVAKRGQDVALRCDPISGHVSLFWYQQALGQGPEFLTYFQNEAQLDKSGLPSDRFFAERPEGSVSTLKIQRTQQEDSAVYLCASSLHRELGNEQFFGPGTRLTVL.

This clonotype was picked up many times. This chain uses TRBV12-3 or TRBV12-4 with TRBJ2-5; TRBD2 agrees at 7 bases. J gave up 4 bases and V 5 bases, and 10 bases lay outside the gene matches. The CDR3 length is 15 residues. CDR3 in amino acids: CASSTIRGRGETQYF. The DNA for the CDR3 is TGTGCCAGCAGTACAATCCGGGGGAGGGGAGAGACCCAGTACTTC.

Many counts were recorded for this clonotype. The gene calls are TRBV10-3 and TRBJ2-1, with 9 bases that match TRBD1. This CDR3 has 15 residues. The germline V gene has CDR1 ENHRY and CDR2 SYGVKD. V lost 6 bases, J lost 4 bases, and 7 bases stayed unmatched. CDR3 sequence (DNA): TGTGCCATCAGCGGGGGACAGGGCACATACAATGAGCAGTTCTTC. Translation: CAISGGQGTYNEQFF.

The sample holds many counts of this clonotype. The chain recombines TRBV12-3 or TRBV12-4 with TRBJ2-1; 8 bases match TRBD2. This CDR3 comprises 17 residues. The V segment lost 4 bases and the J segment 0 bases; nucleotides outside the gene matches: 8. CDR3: CASSSPGRGSSYNEQFF. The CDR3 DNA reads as TGTGCCAGCAGTTCTCCCGGGAGGGGGAGCTCCTACAATGAGCAGTTCTTC.

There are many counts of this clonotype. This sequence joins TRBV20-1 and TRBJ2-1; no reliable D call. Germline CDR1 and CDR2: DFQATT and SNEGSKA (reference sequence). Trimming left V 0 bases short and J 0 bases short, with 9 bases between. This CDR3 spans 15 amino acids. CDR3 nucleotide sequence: TGCAGTGCTAGAGATTCCGCTTACTCCTACAATGAGCAGTTCTTC. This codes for CSARDSAYSYNEQFF.

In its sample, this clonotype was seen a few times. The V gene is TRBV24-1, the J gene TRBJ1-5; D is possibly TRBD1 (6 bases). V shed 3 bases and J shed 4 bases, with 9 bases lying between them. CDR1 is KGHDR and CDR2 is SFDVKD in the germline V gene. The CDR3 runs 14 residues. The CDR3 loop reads CATSDPGQNQPQHF. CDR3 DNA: TGTGCCACCAGTGATCCCGGACAGAATCAGCCCCAGCATTTT.

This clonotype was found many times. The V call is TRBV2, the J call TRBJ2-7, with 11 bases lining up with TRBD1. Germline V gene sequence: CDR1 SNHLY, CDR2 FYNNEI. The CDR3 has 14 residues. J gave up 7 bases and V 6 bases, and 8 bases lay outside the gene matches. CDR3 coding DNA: TGTGCCAGCAGGCCCGGACAGGGGGCGAGGGAGCAGTACTTC. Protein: CASRPGQGAREQYF.

The CDR3 here is CASSPWRAEAFF. CDR3 nucleotide sequence: TGTGCCAGCTCACCATGGAGGGCTGAAGCTTTCTTT. The V call is TRBV18, the J call TRBJ1-1; no reliable D call. The ends were cut back, 2 bases at V and 6 bases at J, with 7 bases in the middle. CDR1 KGHSH and CDR2 LQKENI come from the germline V gene. This CDR3 is built from 12 residues. The complete variable domain, with remaining parts taken from reference TRBV18 and TRBJ1-1, reads NAGVMQNPRHLVRRRGQEARLRCSPMKGHSHVYWYRQLPEEGLKFMVYLQKENIIDESGMPKERFSAEFPKEGPSILRIQQVVRGDSAAYFCASSPWRAEAFFGQGTRLTVV.

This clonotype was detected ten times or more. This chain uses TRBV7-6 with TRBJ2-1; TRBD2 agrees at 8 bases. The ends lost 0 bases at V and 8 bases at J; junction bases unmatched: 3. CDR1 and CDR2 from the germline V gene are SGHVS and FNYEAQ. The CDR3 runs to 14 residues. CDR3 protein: CASSLAGTSDEQFF. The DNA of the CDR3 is TGTGCCAGCAGCTTAGCCGGGACTAGTGATGAGCAGTTCTTC.

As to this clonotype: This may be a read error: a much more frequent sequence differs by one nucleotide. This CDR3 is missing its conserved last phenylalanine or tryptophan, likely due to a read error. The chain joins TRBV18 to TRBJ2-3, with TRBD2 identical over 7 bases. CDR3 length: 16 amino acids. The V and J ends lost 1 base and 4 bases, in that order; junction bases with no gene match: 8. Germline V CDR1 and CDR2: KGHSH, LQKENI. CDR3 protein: CASSPLAGSTADTQYL. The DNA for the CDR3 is TGTGCCAGCTCACCACTAGCGGGTTCCACGGCAGATACGCAGTATCTT.

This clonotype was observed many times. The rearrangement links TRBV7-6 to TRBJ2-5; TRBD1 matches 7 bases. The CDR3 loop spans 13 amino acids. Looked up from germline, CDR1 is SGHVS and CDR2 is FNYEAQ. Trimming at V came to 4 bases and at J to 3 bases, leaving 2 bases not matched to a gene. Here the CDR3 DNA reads TGTGCCAGCAGCTCCGGGACAGAAGAGACCCAGTACTTC. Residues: CASSSGTEETQYF.